Listed below are T cell receptor beta chains from one sample, sequenced in a study. Assay used: immunoSEQ multiplex PCR; TCRdb lists only in-frame clones, some missing. The repertoire includes approximately 70,000 clones, 93% of them detected once, and roughly 4.6% sits in the top ten. Sequenced: PBMCs. These receptors originate from a man aged 40-49 years with rheumatoid arthritis. The CDR3 runs from the conserved cysteine through the conserved F or W. Fields, in order: V gene, J gene, D gene, clone size, CDR3 DNA, CDR3 protein. The D gene is left open where the match is weak. Where a row states a size, it is once, few, many or the class of an expanded clone; other rows omit it.

>TRBV3-1/TRBV3-2|TRBJ1-1|NA|NA
TGTGCCAGCAGAACTACGATGAACACTGAAGCTTTCTTT
CASRTTMNTEAFF
>TRBV4-3|TRBJ2-1|TRBD1|NA
TGCGCCAGCAGCCAGGGAACCGGGACAGGGGCTTCCAATGAGCAGTTCTTC
CASSQGTGTGASNEQFF
>TRBV19|TRBJ1-4|TRBD1|NA
TGTGCCAGTAGTAACCCCGACAGGGGGCGATCTAATGAAAAACTGTTTTTT
CASSNPDRGRSNEKLFF
>TRBV6-6|TRBJ1-3|NA|NA
TGTGCCAGCACCCTAGCTCAGGGTAGCGCCATATATTTT
CASTLAQGSAIYF
>TRBV30|TRBJ1-1|NA|NA
TGTGCCTGCTCCTTCACTGAAGCTTTCTTT
CACSFTEAFF
>TRBV3-1/TRBV3-2|TRBJ1-6|NA|NA
TGTGCCAGCAGCTCTCAGTTGTCCTATAATTCACCCCTCCACTTT
CASSSQLSYNSPLHF
>TRBV7-3|TRBJ2-1|NA|NA
TGTGCCAGCAGCTTAAATGGAAGGGGCGATGAGCAGTTCTTC
CASSLNGRGDEQFF
>TRBV5-1|TRBJ2-5|NA|NA
TGCGCCCGCAGCTTGGAGGGGGGCGGGGAGACCCAGTACTTC
CARSLEGGGETQYF
>TRBV16|TRBJ1-5|NA|few
TGTGCCAGCAGCCCCTGGACGGATAATCAGCCCCAGCATTTT
CASSPWTDNQPQHF
>TRBV14|TRBJ2-7|NA|NA
TGTGCCAGCAGCCAATATGACGGACCCTACGAGCAGTACTTC
CASSQYDGPYEQYF
>TRBV3-1/TRBV3-2|TRBJ2-7|NA|once
TGTGCCAGCAGCCAAGCATCCCTCGAGCAGTACTTC
CASSQASLEQYF
>TRBV6-5|TRBJ1-2|TRBD1|NA
TGTGCCAGCAGGACCGGGACAGCCAGCTATGGCTACACCTTC
CASRTGTASYGYTF
>TRBV4-3|TRBJ2-1|NA|NA
TGCGCCAGCAGCCAACCCGACCGTTACAATGAGCAGTTCTTC
CASSQPDRYNEQFF
>TRBV14|TRBJ2-7|TRBD1|once
TGTGCCAGCAGCCATGGACAGGGGGCGACCGAGCAGTACTTC
CASSHGQGATEQYF
>TRBV7-9|TRBJ1-2|NA|NA
TGTGCCAGCAGTTCATTGAACTATGGCTACACCTTC
CASSSLNYGYTF
>TRBV27|TRBJ2-3|NA|NA
TGTGCCAGCAGTTTATCGAGGGGGAGGCTAGATACGCAGTATTTT
CASSLSRGRLDTQYF
>TRBV30|TRBJ2-3|TRBD2|NA
TGTGCCTGGACAGGGCGGGAGAGCCAAGATACGCAGTATTTT
CAWTGRESQDTQYF
>TRBV2|TRBJ1-2|NA|NA
TGTGCCAGCAGCGAGACACGGGCGGATAGAGGCTACACCTTC
CASSETRADRGYTF
>TRBV2|TRBJ1-6|NA|once
TGTGCCAGCAGTCCCCAAGGTGGGGGTAGCTATAATTCACCCCTCCACTTT
CASSPQGGGSYNSPLHF
>TRBV6-5|TRBJ2-7|NA|NA
TGTGCCAGCAGTTACCCCGGGACACCAAAACCCTACGAGCAGTACTTC
CASSYPGTPKPYEQYF
>TRBV19|TRBJ2-7|TRBD1|NA
TGTGCCAGTAGTATAACAGGGGGCTCAAAGCAGTACTTC
CASSITGGSKQYF
>TRBV18|TRBJ2-1|NA|NA
TGTGCCAGCTCACCATTGATAGGCTCCTACAATGAGCAGTTCTTC
CASSPLIGSYNEQFF
>TRBV28|TRBJ2-7|NA|once
TGTGCCAGCACCCTAGAGGGGGACACCTACGAGCAGTACTTC
CASTLEGDTYEQYF
>TRBV5-1|TRBJ1-1|NA|NA
TGCGCCAGCAGCCGCTCCGGGGAAGCTGAAGCTTTCTTT
CASSRSGEAEAFF
>TRBV5-1|TRBJ1-5|NA|NA
TGCGCCAGCAGCTTGGACCAAGGGGGCAATCAGCCCCAGCATTTT
CASSLDQGGNQPQHF
>TRBV6-6|TRBJ1-1|NA|few
TGTGCCAGCAGTTACGGAGGGATCGATGAAGCTTTCTTT
CASSYGGIDEAFF
>TRBV7-2|TRBJ1-6|NA|NA
TGTGCCAGCAGCATGAGATCAGGGGTTTATTCACCCCTCCACTTT
CASSMRSGVYSPLHF
>TRBV6-1|TRBJ2-7|NA|NA
TGTGCCAGCAGTGAAGGGAGCGCGGGGTCCTACGAGCAGTACTTC
CASSEGSAGSYEQYF
>TRBV6-6|TRBJ2-1|TRBD2|NA
TGTGCCAGCAGTCTTGGGACTAGCGGCAATGAGCAGTTCTTC
CASSLGTSGNEQFF
>TRBV11-2|TRBJ2-3|NA|NA
TGTGCCAGCAGCCCCTCGGGTCGGGAAGCGAAAGCTAGCACAGATACGCAGTATTTT
CASSPSGREAKASTDTQYF
>TRBV24-1|TRBJ2-5|TRBD1|NA
TGTGCCACGAAAGACAGGGGGCGGGAGACCCAGTACTTC
CATKDRGRETQYF
>TRBV7-3|TRBJ2-1|NA|NA
TGTGCCAGCAGCTTAGACCCCGCCGCCTACAATGAGCAGTTCTTC
CASSLDPAAYNEQFF
>TRBV6-5|TRBJ1-3|NA|NA
TGTGCCAGCAGACCAGAGAGGGGGTCTGGAAACACCATATATTTT
CASRPERGSGNTIYF
>TRBV12-5|TRBJ2-7|NA|NA
TGTGCTAGTGCCCCCCCGGGTCGGATCTACGAGCAGTACTTC
CASAPPGRIYEQYF
>TRBV13|TRBJ1-4|NA|few
TGTGCCAGCAGCCAGAGGGGGATGGGGGAAAAACTGTTTTTT
CASSQRGMGEKLFF
>TRBV27|TRBJ2-1|TRBD1|NA
TGTGCCAGCAGTCCGGGACAGGGGTGGGATGAGCAGTTCTTC
CASSPGQGWDEQFF
>TRBV5-3|TRBJ2-7|NA|once
TGTGCCAGAAGCTTGTATTTGATTAGGCAGAACTACGAGCAGTACTTC
CARSLYLIRQNYEQYF
>TRBV18|TRBJ2-7|NA|NA
TGTGCCAGCTCACCTCTAAGTAGCTCCTACGAGCAGTACTTC
CASSPLSSSYEQYF
>TRBV4-3|TRBJ2-7|NA|NA
TGCGCCAGCAGCCAAGATATGGCAGGGGACTCCTACGAGCAGTACTTC
CASSQDMAGDSYEQYF
>TRBV10-3|TRBJ1-2|NA|NA
TGTGCCATCAGTGAGTCCGGCCAGGCTTCCTACTATGGCTACACCTTC
CAISESGQASYYGYTF
>TRBV4-3|TRBJ2-7|TRBD2|NA
TGCGCCAGCAGCCAAGCCCTAGCGGGAGGAACCACCTACGAGCAGTACTTC
CASSQALAGGTTYEQYF
>TRBV10-3|TRBJ1-1|NA|NA
TGTGCCATCAGTGAGTCTACAGGGTTGAACACTGAAGCTTTCTTT
CAISESTGLNTEAFF
>TRBV28|TRBJ1-1|NA|NA
TGTGCCAGCAGTTCGGTTCTAGCGAACACTGAAGCTTTCTTT
CASSSVLANTEAFF
>TRBV5-1|TRBJ2-1|NA|NA
TGCGCCAGCAGCTTGGCCGGCAACAATGAGCAGTTCTTC
CASSLAGNNEQFF